These T cell receptor beta chains were read from a single sample in a study of blood T cell repertoires in COVID-19. The assay was immunoSEQ multiplex PCR, and TCRdb's table has in-frame clones only and misses some. The table lists more than 100,000 clones, about 89% of them singletons. The sample was peripheral blood. Source of these receptors: a woman aged 60-75 years with acute or convalescent COVID-19. The CDR3 runs from the conserved cysteine through the conserved F or W. The D gene is left open where the match is weak. Part of the rows lack a size; the others show once, few, many or a class for expanded clones.

D gene: NA; clone size: NA; V gene: TRBV13; J gene: TRBJ1-1; CDR3 protein: CASSLGRSNTEAFF
D gene: NA; clone size: NA; V gene: TRBV2; J gene: TRBJ1-4; CDR3 protein: CASRGGNEKLFF
D gene: NA; clone size: NA; V gene: TRBV14; J gene: TRBJ1-4; CDR3 protein: CASSQLRLNAELFF
D gene: NA; clone size: NA; V gene: TRBV29-1; J gene: TRBJ2-1; CDR3 protein: CSAALQGSSYNEQFF
D gene: TRBD2; clone size: NA; V gene: TRBV19; J gene: TRBJ2-2; CDR3 protein: CASSIPTSGRSAGELFF
D gene: TRBD2; clone size: NA; V gene: TRBV9; J gene: TRBJ2-1; CDR3 protein: CASTKTSGTGNEQFF
D gene: TRBD1; clone size: few; V gene: TRBV6-4; J gene: TRBJ2-3; CDR3 protein: CASSEGTGDTDTQYF
D gene: NA; clone size: once; V gene: TRBV25-1; J gene: TRBJ2-1; CDR3 protein: CASSDRGRPQFF
D gene: NA; clone size: NA; V gene: TRBV7-9; J gene: TRBJ2-5; CDR3 protein: CASSPGGTARGDQYF
D gene: NA; clone size: NA; V gene: TRBV5-1; J gene: TRBJ2-3; CDR3 protein: CASKLPQGRGTDTQYF
D gene: NA; clone size: NA; V gene: TRBV28; J gene: TRBJ1-5; CDR3 protein: CASSFSFQPQHF
D gene: TRBD1; clone size: NA; V gene: TRBV29-1; J gene: TRBJ1-1; CDR3 protein: CSVEWGQMNTEAFF
D gene: NA; clone size: NA; V gene: TRBV18; J gene: TRBJ1-2; CDR3 protein: CASSPRNSGDGYTF
D gene: TRBD1; clone size: NA; V gene: TRBV6-6; J gene: TRBJ1-2; CDR3 protein: CASSSVAGQGSHGYTF
D gene: TRBD1; clone size: NA; V gene: TRBV29-1; J gene: TRBJ1-6; CDR3 protein: CSVGDSINSPLHF
D gene: NA; clone size: NA; V gene: TRBV12-5; J gene: TRBJ2-2; CDR3 protein: CASAPPTGTNTGELFF
D gene: TRBD2; clone size: NA; V gene: TRBV6-6; J gene: TRBJ2-3; CDR3 protein: CASRRLAGGHSTDTQYF
D gene: NA; clone size: NA; V gene: TRBV5-1; J gene: TRBJ1-2; CDR3 protein: CASSLGTGYGYTF
D gene: TRBD1; clone size: NA; V gene: TRBV19; J gene: TRBJ2-5; CDR3 protein: CASSMGTASRTQYF
D gene: NA; clone size: NA; V gene: TRBV28; J gene: TRBJ1-3; CDR3 protein: CASSLTPGRSGNTIYF
D gene: NA; clone size: NA; V gene: TRBV2; J gene: TRBJ2-5; CDR3 protein: CASSEALRGTETQYF
D gene: TRBD2; clone size: NA; V gene: TRBV18; J gene: TRBJ2-1; CDR3 protein: CASSPREIYNEQFF
D gene: TRBD2; clone size: once; V gene: TRBV4-1; J gene: TRBJ2-2; CDR3 protein: CASSQPGLAAPTGELFF
D gene: NA; clone size: NA; V gene: TRBV11-3; J gene: TRBJ1-1; CDR3 protein: CASSTTGSNTEAFF
D gene: TRBD1; clone size: once; V gene: TRBV6-5; J gene: TRBJ1-2; CDR3 protein: CASRHRQGSGYTF
D gene: NA; clone size: NA; V gene: TRBV21-1; J gene: TRBJ1-6; CDR3 protein: CASSNCYRETSRHSPLHF
D gene: NA; clone size: NA; V gene: TRBV12-3/TRBV12-4; J gene: TRBJ2-7; CDR3 protein: CASSRDISYEQYF
D gene: NA; clone size: NA; V gene: TRBV24-1; J gene: TRBJ2-1; CDR3 protein: CATHSWPKDEQFF
D gene: TRBD1; clone size: NA; V gene: TRBV7-8; J gene: TRBJ1-6; CDR3 protein: CASSLDRGAGDSPLHF
D gene: TRBD1; clone size: NA; V gene: TRBV7-9; J gene: TRBJ1-2; CDR3 protein: CASSFGQGAGSSGGYTF
D gene: NA; clone size: NA; V gene: TRBV27; J gene: TRBJ1-5; CDR3 protein: CASSLEGVGNQPQHF
D gene: TRBD2; clone size: few; V gene: TRBV19; J gene: TRBJ2-1; CDR3 protein: CASSIAGGPGNEQFF
D gene: TRBD1; clone size: NA; V gene: TRBV24-1; J gene: TRBJ2-1; CDR3 protein: CATSETGTADRLNEQFF
D gene: NA; clone size: NA; V gene: TRBV3-1/TRBV3-2; J gene: TRBJ1-1; CDR3 protein: CASSQSVLQGAFF
D gene: TRBD1; clone size: NA; V gene: TRBV7-3; J gene: TRBJ1-1; CDR3 protein: CASSLSDRGTEAFF
D gene: NA; clone size: NA; V gene: TRBV6-6; J gene: TRBJ1-5; CDR3 protein: CASSPAVQGTYSNQPQHF
D gene: NA; clone size: NA; V gene: TRBV28; J gene: TRBJ1-1; CDR3 protein: CAMGGRANTEAFF
D gene: NA; clone size: NA; V gene: TRBV9; J gene: TRBJ1-1; CDR3 protein: CAINWAGENTEAFF
D gene: NA; clone size: NA; V gene: TRBV6-5; J gene: TRBJ1-1; CDR3 protein: CAGRAGVNTEAFF
D gene: TRBD1; clone size: NA; V gene: TRBV20-1; J gene: TRBJ2-5; CDR3 protein: CSASWDRGLETQYF
D gene: NA; clone size: NA; V gene: TRBV3-1/TRBV3-2; J gene: TRBJ1-6; CDR3 protein: CASSLFGSSYNSPLHF
D gene: NA; clone size: NA; V gene: TRBV7-3; J gene: TRBJ2-6; CDR3 protein: CASSREPSGANVLTF
D gene: NA; clone size: NA; V gene: TRBV5-5; J gene: TRBJ1-1; CDR3 protein: CASSLLRDTEAFF
D gene: TRBD2; clone size: NA; V gene: TRBV28; J gene: TRBJ2-4; CDR3 protein: CASSPAGGENIQYF
D gene: NA; clone size: NA; V gene: TRBV5-4; J gene: TRBJ1-2; CDR3 protein: CASSGHSVHGYTF
D gene: NA; clone size: NA; V gene: TRBV3-1/TRBV3-2; J gene: TRBJ2-7; CDR3 protein: CASSLGRSAYEQYF
D gene: NA; clone size: NA; V gene: TRBV7-9; J gene: TRBJ1-2; CDR3 protein: CASSLGRDSSYTF
D gene: TRBD2; clone size: NA; V gene: TRBV2; J gene: TRBJ2-1; CDR3 protein: CASSVTSGTYNEQFF
D gene: TRBD1; clone size: once; V gene: TRBV19; J gene: TRBJ1-2; CDR3 protein: CASRQGYGYTF
D gene: TRBD1; clone size: NA; V gene: TRBV20-1; J gene: TRBJ2-7; CDR3 protein: CSARTGVLWYF